This is a list of T cell receptor beta chains from one sample in a study of Ad26.COV2.S vaccination and SARS-CoV-2 variants. Assay used: immunoSEQ multiplex PCR; TCRdb lists only in-frame clones, some missing. The sample holds more than 300,000 clones, roughly 90% seen once. The input for sequencing was peripheral blood, taken in a trial of Ad26.COV2.S vaccine versus placebo. These TCRs come from a person between 18 and 65 years old who received the Ad26.COV2.S COVID-19 vaccine or a placebo. The CDR3 runs from the conserved cysteine through the conserved F or W. The order of the fields is V gene, clone size, J gene, D gene, CDR3 DNA, CDR3 protein. D genes are given only for firm matches. Some rows mark clone size as missing; the rest say once, few, many or name a class of expanded clone.

V gene: TRBV7-2
clone size: many
J gene: TRBJ1-3
D gene: TRBD1
CDR3 DNA: TGTGCCAGCAGCTACGACAGGGGAGACACCATATATTTT
CDR3 protein: CASSYDRGDTIYF

V gene: TRBV25-1
clone size: -
J gene: TRBJ1-2
D gene: TRBD1
CDR3 DNA: TGTGCCAGCAGTGAGTCCGGGACAGGGGGCCTTGAGGGCTACACCTTC
CDR3 protein: CASSESGTGGLEGYTF

V gene: TRBV5-4
clone size: once
J gene: TRBJ2-1
D gene: TRBD1
CDR3 DNA: TGTGCCAGCAGTCAGGACAGGGAACCCTACAATGAGCAGTTCTTC
CDR3 protein: CASSQDREPYNEQFF

V gene: TRBV15
clone size: -
J gene: TRBJ2-3
D gene: -
CDR3 DNA: TGTGCCACCAGCAGAGATAATCTAGAGGCAAATACCGCAGATACGCAGTATTTT
CDR3 protein: CATSRDNLEANTADTQYF

V gene: TRBV3-1/TRBV3-2
clone size: -
J gene: TRBJ2-1
D gene: TRBD2
CDR3 DNA: TGTGCCAGCAGCCACCCTTGGGAACTAGCGACCCACAATGAGCAGTTCTTC
CDR3 protein: CASSHPWELATHNEQFF

V gene: TRBV7-6
clone size: -
J gene: TRBJ1-1
D gene: -
CDR3 DNA: TGTGCCAGCAGCTTAGGGGAGGGATTGAACACTGAAGCTTTCTTT
CDR3 protein: CASSLGEGLNTEAFF

V gene: TRBV29-1
clone size: -
J gene: TRBJ1-1
D gene: -
CDR3 DNA: TGCAGCGGGATGACGGATTGGACTGAAGCTTTCTTT
CDR3 protein: CSGMTDWTEAFF

V gene: TRBV11-2
clone size: -
J gene: TRBJ2-7
D gene: -
CDR3 DNA: TGTGCCAGCAGCCCTGGACGTCACGAGCAGTACTTC
CDR3 protein: CASSPGRHEQYF

V gene: TRBV28
clone size: -
J gene: TRBJ2-7
D gene: -
CDR3 DNA: TGTGCCAGCATCGGAACGTTGGTTAACGAGCAGTACTTC
CDR3 protein: CASIGTLVNEQYF

V gene: TRBV6-2/TRBV6-3
clone size: -
J gene: TRBJ1-6
D gene: -
CDR3 DNA: TGTGCCAGCAGTTACCGACTCCCCGGCGGCTCCTATAATTCACCCCTCCACTTT
CDR3 protein: CASSYRLPGGSYNSPLHF

V gene: TRBV28
clone size: -
J gene: TRBJ2-7
D gene: TRBD2
CDR3 DNA: TGTGCCAGCAGTTTAGGGGGACTAGCAAAAATAGAGCAGTACTTC
CDR3 protein: CASSLGGLAKIEQYF

V gene: TRBV5-1
clone size: -
J gene: TRBJ2-6
D gene: TRBD2
CDR3 DNA: TGCGCCAGCAGCCGCCGGACTAGCGGGGGGGCCCTGACTGGGGCCAACGTCCTGACTTTC
CDR3 protein: CASSRRTSGGALTGANVLTF

V gene: TRBV3-1/TRBV3-2
clone size: -
J gene: TRBJ2-1
D gene: -
CDR3 DNA: TGTGCCAGCAGCCCTGAGGGGTTTGGCGGAAATGAGCAGTTCTTC
CDR3 protein: CASSPEGFGGNEQFF

V gene: TRBV6-2/TRBV6-3
clone size: -
J gene: TRBJ1-1
D gene: -
CDR3 DNA: TGTGCCAGCAGCCCCGCAAAGACAGAAAACACTGAAGCTTTCTTT
CDR3 protein: CASSPAKTENTEAFF

V gene: TRBV13
clone size: -
J gene: TRBJ2-2
D gene: -
CDR3 DNA: TGTGCCAGCAGCTTGAGGGGGAGCGGCACCGGGGAGCTGTTTTTT
CDR3 protein: CASSLRGSGTGELFF

V gene: TRBV7-2
clone size: -
J gene: TRBJ1-2
D gene: -
CDR3 DNA: TGTGCCAGCAGCTCGCAGGGGTATGGGTATGGCTACACCTTC
CDR3 protein: CASSSQGYGYGYTF

V gene: TRBV4-1
clone size: -
J gene: TRBJ1-1
D gene: -
CDR3 DNA: TGCGCCAGCAGGGGGGGGGCAGGCACTGAAGCTTTCTTT
CDR3 protein: CASRGGAGTEAFF

V gene: TRBV27
clone size: once
J gene: TRBJ1-4
D gene: TRBD1
CDR3 DNA: TGTGCCAGTTCCCAGGGGGCGTTGACTAATGAAAAACTGTTTTTT
CDR3 protein: CASSQGALTNEKLFF

V gene: TRBV18
clone size: -
J gene: TRBJ1-5
D gene: -
CDR3 DNA: TGTGCCAGCTCACTTGGGACACCGAATAGCAATCAGCCCCAGCATTTT
CDR3 protein: CASSLGTPNSNQPQHF

V gene: TRBV5-5
clone size: -
J gene: TRBJ1-5
D gene: -
CDR3 DNA: TGTGCCAGCAGCAGGGTAACGAATCAACCTCAGCCCCAGCATTTT
CDR3 protein: CASSRVTNQPQPQHF

V gene: TRBV5-5
clone size: once
J gene: TRBJ2-1
D gene: TRBD1
CDR3 DNA: TGTGCCAGCAGCTTGTCAGGGGGCGGAATCAATGAGCAGTTCTTC
CDR3 protein: CASSLSGGGINEQFF

V gene: TRBV7-8
clone size: -
J gene: TRBJ1-5
D gene: -
CDR3 DNA: TGTGCCAGCAGCCACAGTATACAAACAAATCAGCCCCAGCATTTT
CDR3 protein: CASSHSIQTNQPQHF

V gene: TRBV5-1
clone size: -
J gene: TRBJ1-2
D gene: TRBD1
CDR3 DNA: TGCGCCAGCAGCCCAGGACAGGGGGCGCTATGGTATGGCTACACCTTC
CDR3 protein: CASSPGQGALWYGYTF

V gene: TRBV21-1
clone size: -
J gene: TRBJ1-2
D gene: -
CDR3 DNA: TGTGCCAGCAGCAAAGTGGGGGGGCATGGCTATGGCTACACCTTC
CDR3 protein: CASSKVGGHGYGYTF

V gene: TRBV2
clone size: -
J gene: TRBJ2-3
D gene: TRBD1
CDR3 DNA: TGTGCCAGCAGCCGGGACAGGACAAACACAGATACGCAGTATTTT
CDR3 protein: CASSRDRTNTDTQYF

V gene: TRBV14
clone size: once
J gene: TRBJ1-3
D gene: -
CDR3 DNA: TGTGCCAGCAGCAGGGATTTCTCTGGAAACACCATATATTTT
CDR3 protein: CASSRDFSGNTIYF

V gene: TRBV6-2/TRBV6-3
clone size: -
J gene: TRBJ1-3
D gene: -
CDR3 DNA: TGTGCCAGCAGTTTCGACTCTGGAAACACCATATATTTT
CDR3 protein: CASSFDSGNTIYF

V gene: TRBV7-9
clone size: -
J gene: TRBJ2-1
D gene: TRBD1
CDR3 DNA: TGTGCCAGCAGCCCGAGGACAGGTAGCGACAATGAGCAGTTCTTC
CDR3 protein: CASSPRTGSDNEQFF

V gene: TRBV30
clone size: -
J gene: TRBJ1-1
D gene: -
CDR3 DNA: TGTGCCTGGAGTGCCCCAAGACTGAAGGCTTTCTTT
CDR3 protein: CAWSAPRLKAFF

V gene: TRBV12-3/TRBV12-4
clone size: -
J gene: TRBJ1-2
D gene: -
CDR3 DNA: TGTGCCAGCAGTGCCACAAGGCACTATGGCTACACCTTC
CDR3 protein: CASSATRHYGYTF

V gene: TRBV3-1/TRBV3-2
clone size: -
J gene: TRBJ2-7
D gene: -
CDR3 DNA: TGTGCCAGCAGCCAAAAGGGCGGCGGTCCCTACGAGCAGTACTTC
CDR3 protein: CASSQKGGGPYEQYF

V gene: TRBV2
clone size: once
J gene: TRBJ2-1
D gene: -
CDR3 DNA: TGTGCCCTTAAGCAAAGCTCCTACAATGAGCAGTTCTTC
CDR3 protein: CALKQSSYNEQFF

V gene: TRBV5-5
clone size: -
J gene: TRBJ2-7
D gene: -
CDR3 DNA: TGTGCCAGCAGCTTATGGACGACCTCCTACGAGCAGTACTTC
CDR3 protein: CASSLWTTSYEQYF

V gene: TRBV29-1
clone size: -
J gene: TRBJ2-3
D gene: TRBD2
CDR3 DNA: TGCAGCTCTCTGGGCGGGAGAGGTGGTACGCAGTATTTT
CDR3 protein: CSSLGGRGGTQYF

V gene: TRBV15
clone size: -
J gene: TRBJ2-2
D gene: TRBD2
CDR3 DNA: TGTGCCACCAGCAGAGATGCCATGGCGGGGGGCGCGAACACCGGGGAGCTGTTTTTT
CDR3 protein: CATSRDAMAGGANTGELFF

V gene: TRBV7-6
clone size: -
J gene: TRBJ1-2
D gene: -
CDR3 DNA: TGTGCCAGCAGCTTACGGGCAGGATCAGACTATGGCTACACCTTC
CDR3 protein: CASSLRAGSDYGYTF

V gene: TRBV5-1
clone size: -
J gene: TRBJ2-1
D gene: -
CDR3 DNA: TGCGCCAGCAGCATTAGAGACGAGCAGTTCTTC
CDR3 protein: CASSIRDEQFF

V gene: TRBV5-1
clone size: -
J gene: TRBJ1-1
D gene: TRBD1
CDR3 DNA: TGCGCCAGCAGCTACAACAGGGGGCAAACTGAAGCTTTCTTT
CDR3 protein: CASSYNRGQTEAFF

V gene: TRBV5-1
clone size: -
J gene: TRBJ2-7
D gene: -
CDR3 DNA: TGCGCCAGCAGTGAAGGGCCAGGGAAGAGCTACGAGCAGTACTTC
CDR3 protein: CASSEGPGKSYEQYF

V gene: TRBV9
clone size: -
J gene: TRBJ2-5
D gene: -
CDR3 DNA: TGTGCCAGCAGCGCACAGGGCGGGGAGACCCAGTACTTC
CDR3 protein: CASSAQGGETQYF

V gene: TRBV7-8
clone size: -
J gene: TRBJ1-2
D gene: TRBD1
CDR3 DNA: TGTGCCAGCAGCCGACAGGGCTATGGCTACACCTTC
CDR3 protein: CASSRQGYGYTF